This entry describes one TCR beta chain. Its antigen is unknown. The CDR3 contains 13 residues. Per germline, CDR1 ENHRY and CDR2 SYGVKD. Trimming shortened V by 4 bases and J by 3 bases, and 4 bases separated the two germline ends. The source of the sample is a study of CD8+ T cells in alopecia areata. Study-level background: Among treated patients, oral tofacitinib was administered at 5 to 10 mg twice daily. Findings of the study overall: Scalp samples also yield sequences of resident alphabeta T cells from normal skin. Normal scalp showed lower clonality than lesional scalp, especially alopecia totalis/universalis.

As the sequencing template, cDNA was produced by extracting RNA and reverse transcribing it. The repertoire was sequenced with immunoSEQ multiplex PCR; TCRdb's copy has only in-frame clones and lacks some. The table records roughly 170,000 clones, 50% to 60% of them present only once. The V and J genes are TRBV10-3 and TRBJ2-6, with D unresolved. This TCR came from a human donor with alopecia areata. The specimen was CD4+ T cells sorted from blood, collected at week 0. CDR3 DNA sequence: TGTGCCATCAGTGCTCTTGGGGCCAACGTCCTGACTTTC. Its translation: CAISALGANVLTF.